The clone carrying this TCR beta chain was observed many times. The antigen remains unidentified. Ophthalmopathy cases met thresholds of Clinical Activity Score at least 3, NOSPECS grade at least 4 and duration under 3 months. Each diagnosis drew on symptoms, thyroxine, TRAb, thyroid ultrasound and orbital computed tomography findings. Using approximately 10 ml of fresh peripheral blood, PBMCs were prepared. Trimming took off 0 bases at V and 1 base at J, with 12 bases between the two ends. This CDR3 comprises 16 residues. Germline CDR1 is MDHEN and CDR2 is SYDVKM. These data belong to a study of T cells in Graves' hyperthyroidism and ophthalmopathy. Study-wide findings and caveats: Blood also contained most expanded thyroid clonotypes above 0.001.

RNA transcripts provided the source from which TCR beta CDR3 regions were amplified. HTBI primers were the set used in a first-round RT-PCR of the TCR CDR3. TCRdb analysed the multiplex PCR reads with MiXCR anew, one entry per CDR3 protein. This repertoire shows about 350,000 distinct CDR3 sequences, roughly 20% found once; its top ten account for roughly a sixth. The sample taken for sequencing was blood. The sequence was collected from a woman aged 40 to 50 with Graves' ophthalmopathy. The chain links TRBV28 to TRBJ1-1; the D gene is possibly TRBD1 (5 bases). Here the CDR3 DNA reads TGTGCCAGCAGTTTATGGCAGGGAGATACGAACACTGAAGCTTTCTTT. Translated, it gives CASSLWQGDTNTEAFF. The whole variable domain, remainder taken from reference TRBV28 and TRBJ1-1, is DVKVTQSSRYLVKRTGEKVFLECVQDMDHENMFWYRQDPGLGLRLIYFSYDVKMKEKGDIPEGYSVSREKKERFSLILESASTNQTSMYLCASSLWQGDTNTEAFFGQGTRLTVV.